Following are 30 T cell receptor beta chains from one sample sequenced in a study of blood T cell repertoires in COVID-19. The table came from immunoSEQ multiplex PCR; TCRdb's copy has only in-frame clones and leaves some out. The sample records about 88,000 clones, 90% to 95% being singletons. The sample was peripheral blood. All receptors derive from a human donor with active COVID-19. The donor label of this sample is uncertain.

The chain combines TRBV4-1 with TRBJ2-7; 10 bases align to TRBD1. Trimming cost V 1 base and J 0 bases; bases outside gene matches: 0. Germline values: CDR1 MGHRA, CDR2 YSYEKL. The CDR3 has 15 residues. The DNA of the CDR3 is TGCGCCAGCAGCCAAGGGACAGGGGGCTCCTACGAGCAGTACTTC. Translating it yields CASSQGTGGSYEQYF.

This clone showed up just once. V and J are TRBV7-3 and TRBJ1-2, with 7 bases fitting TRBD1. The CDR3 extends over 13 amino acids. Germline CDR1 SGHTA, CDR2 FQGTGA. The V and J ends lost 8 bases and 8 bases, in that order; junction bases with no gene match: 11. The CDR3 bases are TGTGCCAGCTCAGTTGGGGCGGGACAGGGCTACACCTTC. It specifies CASSVGAGQGYTF.

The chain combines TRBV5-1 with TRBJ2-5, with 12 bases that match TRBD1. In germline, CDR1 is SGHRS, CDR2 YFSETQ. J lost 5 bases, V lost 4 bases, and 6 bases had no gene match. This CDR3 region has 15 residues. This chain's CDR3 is CASSPGQGAWETQYF. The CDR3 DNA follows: TGCGCCAGCAGCCCGGGACAGGGGGCCTGGGAGACCCAGTACTTC.

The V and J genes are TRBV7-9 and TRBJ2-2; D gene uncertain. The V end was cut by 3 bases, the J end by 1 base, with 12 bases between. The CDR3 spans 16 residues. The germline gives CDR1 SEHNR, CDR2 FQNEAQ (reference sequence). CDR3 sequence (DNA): TGTGCCAGCAGCTTCGAGTCTCCCCAGAACACCGGGGAGCTGTTTTTT. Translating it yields CASSFESPQNTGELFF.

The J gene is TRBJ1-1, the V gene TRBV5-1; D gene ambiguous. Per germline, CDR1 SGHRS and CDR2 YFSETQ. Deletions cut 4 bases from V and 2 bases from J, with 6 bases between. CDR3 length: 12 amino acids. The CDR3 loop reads CASSLTNTEAFF. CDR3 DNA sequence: TGCGCCAGCAGCCTGACAAACACTGAAGCTTTCTTT. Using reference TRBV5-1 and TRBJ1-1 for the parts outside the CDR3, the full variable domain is KAGVTQTPRYLIKTRGQQVTLSCSPISGHRSVSWYQQTPGQGLQFLFEYFSETQRNKGNFPGRFSGRQFSNSRSEMNVSTLELGDSALYLCASSLTNTEAFFGQGTRLTVV.

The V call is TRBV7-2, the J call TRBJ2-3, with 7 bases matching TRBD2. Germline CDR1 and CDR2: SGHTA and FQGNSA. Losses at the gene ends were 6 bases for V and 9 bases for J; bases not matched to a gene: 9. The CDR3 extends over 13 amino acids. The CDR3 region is CASSPNSGGTQYF. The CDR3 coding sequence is TGTGCCAGCAGTCCCAATTCCGGGGGGACGCAGTATTTT.

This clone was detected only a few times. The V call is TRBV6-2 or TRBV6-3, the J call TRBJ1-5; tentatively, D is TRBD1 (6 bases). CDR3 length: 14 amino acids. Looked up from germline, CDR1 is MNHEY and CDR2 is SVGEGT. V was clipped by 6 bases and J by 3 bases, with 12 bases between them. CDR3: CASSYNRDNQPQHF. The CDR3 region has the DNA TGTGCCAGCAGCTATAACAGGGACAATCAGCCCCAGCATTTT.

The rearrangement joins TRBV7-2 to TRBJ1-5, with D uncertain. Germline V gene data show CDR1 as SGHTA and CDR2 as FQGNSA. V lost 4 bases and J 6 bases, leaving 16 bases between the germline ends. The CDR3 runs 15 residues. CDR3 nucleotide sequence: TGTGCCAGCAGCTCCGCGCCACAGCCAAGTCAGCCCCAGCATTTT. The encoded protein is CASSSAPQPSQPQHF.

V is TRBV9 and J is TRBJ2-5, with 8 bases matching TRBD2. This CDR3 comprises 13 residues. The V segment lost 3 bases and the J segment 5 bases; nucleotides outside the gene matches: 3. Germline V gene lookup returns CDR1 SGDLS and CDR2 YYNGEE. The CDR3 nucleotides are TGTGCCAGCAGCGGGACTAGCTTGGAGACCCAGTACTTC. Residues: CASSGTSLETQYF. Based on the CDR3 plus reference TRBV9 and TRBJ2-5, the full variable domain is DSGVTQTPKHLITATGQRVTLRCSPRSGDLSVYWYQQSLDQGLQFLIQYYNGEERAKGNILERFSAQQFPDLHSELNLSSLELGDSALYFCASSGTSLETQYFGPGTRLLVL.

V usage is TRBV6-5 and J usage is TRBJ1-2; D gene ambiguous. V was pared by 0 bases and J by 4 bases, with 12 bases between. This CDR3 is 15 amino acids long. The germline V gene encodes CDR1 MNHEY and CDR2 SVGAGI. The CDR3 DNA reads TGTGCCAGCAGTTACTCTCGGCGGCATTCCTATGGCTACACCTTC. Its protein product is CASSYSRRHSYGYTF.

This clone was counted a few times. CDR3 in amino acids: CAISAESNSPLHF. The CDR3 DNA follows: TGTGCCATCTCTGCAGAATCGAATTCACCCCTCCACTTT. The rearrangement joins TRBV19 to TRBJ1-6; D is ambiguous. Trimming cost V 10 bases and J 7 bases, with 14 bases left between them. CDR1 and CDR2 from the germline V gene are LNHDA and SQIVND (reference sequence). The CDR3 totals 13 residues.

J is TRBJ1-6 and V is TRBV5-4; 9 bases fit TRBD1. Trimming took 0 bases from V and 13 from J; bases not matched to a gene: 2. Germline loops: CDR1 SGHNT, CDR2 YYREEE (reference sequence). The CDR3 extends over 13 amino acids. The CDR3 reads CASSLEGQGPLHF. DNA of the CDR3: TGTGCCAGCAGCTTGGAGGGACAGGGCCCCCTCCACTTT. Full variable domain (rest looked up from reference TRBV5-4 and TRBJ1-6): ETGVTQSPTHLIKTRGQQVTLRCSSQSGHNTVSWYQQALGQGPQFIFQYYREEENGRGNFPPRFSGLQFPNYSSELNVNALELDDSALYLCASSLEGQGPLHFGNGTRLTVT.

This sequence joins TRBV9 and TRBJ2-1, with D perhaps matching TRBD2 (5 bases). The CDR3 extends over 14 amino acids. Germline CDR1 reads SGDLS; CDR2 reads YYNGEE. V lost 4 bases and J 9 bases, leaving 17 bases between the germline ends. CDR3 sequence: CASSFSPRDGEQFF. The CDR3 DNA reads TGTGCCAGCAGCTTCTCGCCGAGGGATGGTGAGCAGTTCTTC.

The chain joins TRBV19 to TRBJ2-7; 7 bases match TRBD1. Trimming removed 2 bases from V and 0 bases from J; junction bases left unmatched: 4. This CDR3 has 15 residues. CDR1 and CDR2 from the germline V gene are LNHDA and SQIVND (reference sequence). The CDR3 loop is CASSISGQSSYEQYF. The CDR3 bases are TGTGCCAGTAGTATATCGGGACAGAGCTCCTACGAGCAGTACTTC.

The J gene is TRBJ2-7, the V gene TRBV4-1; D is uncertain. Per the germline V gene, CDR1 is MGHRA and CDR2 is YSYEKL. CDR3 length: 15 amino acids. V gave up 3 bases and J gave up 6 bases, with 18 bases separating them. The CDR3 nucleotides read TGCGCCAGCAGCCACCCGCTTCCTCTAATTAGCGAGCAGTACTTC. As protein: CASSHPLPLISEQYF.

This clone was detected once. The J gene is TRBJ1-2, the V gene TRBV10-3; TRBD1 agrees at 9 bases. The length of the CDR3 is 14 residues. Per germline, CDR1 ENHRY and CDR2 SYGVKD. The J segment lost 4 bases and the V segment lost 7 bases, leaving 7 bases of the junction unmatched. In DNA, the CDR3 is TGTGCCATCACGGGACAGGGAGGGAGCTATGGCTACACCTTC. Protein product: CAITGQGGSYGYTF.

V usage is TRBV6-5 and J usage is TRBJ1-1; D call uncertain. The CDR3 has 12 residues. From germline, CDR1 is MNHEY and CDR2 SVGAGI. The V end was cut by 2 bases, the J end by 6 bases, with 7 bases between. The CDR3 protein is CASSYRGAEAFF. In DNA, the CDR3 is TGTGCCAGCAGTTACCGGGGTGCTGAAGCTTTCTTT.

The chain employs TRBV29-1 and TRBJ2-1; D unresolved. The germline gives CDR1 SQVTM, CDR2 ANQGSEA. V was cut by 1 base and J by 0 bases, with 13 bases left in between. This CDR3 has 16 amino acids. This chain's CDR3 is CSVEVIESSSYNEQFF. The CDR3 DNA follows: TGCAGCGTTGAAGTAATCGAGTCAAGCTCCTACAATGAGCAGTTCTTC.

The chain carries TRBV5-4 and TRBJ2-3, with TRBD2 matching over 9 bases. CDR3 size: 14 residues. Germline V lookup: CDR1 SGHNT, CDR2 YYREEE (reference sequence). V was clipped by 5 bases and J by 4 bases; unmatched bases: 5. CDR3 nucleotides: TGTGCCAGCAGGGGAGCGGGGGGCCCAGATACGCAGTATTTT. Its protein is CASRGAGGPDTQYF.

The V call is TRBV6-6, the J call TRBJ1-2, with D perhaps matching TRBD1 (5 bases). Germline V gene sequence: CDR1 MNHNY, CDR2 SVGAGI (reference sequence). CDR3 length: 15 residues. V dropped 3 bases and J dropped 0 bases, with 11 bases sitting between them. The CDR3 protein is CASSYGAVSNYGYTF. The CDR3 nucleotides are TGTGCCAGCAGTTATGGGGCAGTATCTAACTATGGCTACACCTTC.

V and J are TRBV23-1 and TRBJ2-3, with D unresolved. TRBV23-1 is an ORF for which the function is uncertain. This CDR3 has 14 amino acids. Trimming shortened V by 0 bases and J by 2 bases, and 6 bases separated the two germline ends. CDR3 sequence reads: CASSQSRHTDTQYF. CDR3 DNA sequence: TGCGCCAGCAGTCAATCGCGACACACAGATACGCAGTATTTT.

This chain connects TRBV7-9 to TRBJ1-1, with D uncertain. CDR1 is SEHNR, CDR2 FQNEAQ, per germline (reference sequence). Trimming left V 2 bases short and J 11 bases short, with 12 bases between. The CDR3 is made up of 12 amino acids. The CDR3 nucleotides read TGTGCCAGCAGCTTAAGGAGCTCATATGCTTTCTTT. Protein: CASSLRSSYAFF. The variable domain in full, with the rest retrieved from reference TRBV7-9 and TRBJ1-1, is DTGVSQNPRHKITKRGQNVTFRCDPISEHNRLYWYRQTLGQGPEFLTYFQNEAQLEKSRLLSDRFSAERPKGSFSTLEIQRTEQGDSAMYLCASSLRSSYAFFGQGTRLTVV.

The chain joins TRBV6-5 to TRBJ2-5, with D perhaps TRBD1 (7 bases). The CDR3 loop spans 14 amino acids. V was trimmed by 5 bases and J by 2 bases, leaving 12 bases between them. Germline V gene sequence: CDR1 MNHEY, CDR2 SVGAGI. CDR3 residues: CASSLTGTQETQYF. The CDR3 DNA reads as TGTGCCAGCAGTCTGACAGGGACTCAAGAGACCCAGTACTTC.

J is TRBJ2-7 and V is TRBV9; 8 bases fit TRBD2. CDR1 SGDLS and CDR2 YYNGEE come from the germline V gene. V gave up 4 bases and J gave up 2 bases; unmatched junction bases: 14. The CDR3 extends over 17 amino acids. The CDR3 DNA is TGTGCCAGCAGCCACCCCGGCGGGGGGAGTAGCCCCTACGAGCAGTACTTC. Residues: CASSHPGGGSSPYEQYF. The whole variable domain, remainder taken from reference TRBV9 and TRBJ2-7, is DSGVTQTPKHLITATGQRVTLRCSPRSGDLSVYWYQQSLDQGLQFLIQYYNGEERAKGNILERFSAQQFPDLHSELNLSSLELGDSALYFCASSHPGGGSSPYEQYFGPGTRLTVT.

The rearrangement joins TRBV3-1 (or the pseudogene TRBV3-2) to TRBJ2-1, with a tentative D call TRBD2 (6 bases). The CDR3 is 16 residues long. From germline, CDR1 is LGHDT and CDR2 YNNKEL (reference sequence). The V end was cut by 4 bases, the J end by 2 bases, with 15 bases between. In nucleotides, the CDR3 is TGTGCCAGCAGCCCCTCCGGGACTCCAACCTACAATGAGCAGTTCTTC. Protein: CASSPSGTPTYNEQFF.

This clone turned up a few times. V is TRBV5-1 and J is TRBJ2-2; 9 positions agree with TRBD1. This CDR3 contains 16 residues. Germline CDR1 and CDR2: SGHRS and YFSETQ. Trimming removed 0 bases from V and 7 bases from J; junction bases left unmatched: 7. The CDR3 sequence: CASSLVGTGSGGELFF. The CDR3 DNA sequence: TGCGCCAGCAGCTTGGTAGGGACAGGGTCCGGCGGGGAGCTGTTTTTT.

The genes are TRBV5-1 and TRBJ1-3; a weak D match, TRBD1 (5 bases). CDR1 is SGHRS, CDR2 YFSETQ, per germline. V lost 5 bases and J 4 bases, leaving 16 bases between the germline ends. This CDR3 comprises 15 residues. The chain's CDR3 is CASSSGLLGGNTIYF. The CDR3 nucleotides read TGCGCCAGCAGTTCGGGACTCTTAGGGGGAAACACCATATATTTT.

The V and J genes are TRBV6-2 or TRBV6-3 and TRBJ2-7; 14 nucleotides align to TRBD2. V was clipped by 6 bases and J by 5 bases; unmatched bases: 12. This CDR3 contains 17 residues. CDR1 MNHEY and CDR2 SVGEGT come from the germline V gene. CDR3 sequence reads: CASSPGLAGAPSDEQYF. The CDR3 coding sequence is TGTGCCAGCAGCCCGGGACTAGCGGGGGCCCCATCCGACGAGCAGTACTTC.

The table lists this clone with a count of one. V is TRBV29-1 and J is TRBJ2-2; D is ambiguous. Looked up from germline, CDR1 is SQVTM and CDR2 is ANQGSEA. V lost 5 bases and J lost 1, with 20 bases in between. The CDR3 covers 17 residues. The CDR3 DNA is TGCAGCGTTTTGAAGTATAGTGGTCCGGGGAACACCGGGGAGCTGTTTTTT. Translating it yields CSVLKYSGPGNTGELFF.

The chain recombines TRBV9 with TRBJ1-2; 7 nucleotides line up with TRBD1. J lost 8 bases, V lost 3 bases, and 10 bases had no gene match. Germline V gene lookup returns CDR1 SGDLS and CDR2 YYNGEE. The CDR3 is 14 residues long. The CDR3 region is CASSGETGIGGYTF. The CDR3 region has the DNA TGTGCCAGCAGCGGAGAGACAGGGATCGGGGGCTACACCTTC. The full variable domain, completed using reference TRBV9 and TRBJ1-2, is DSGVTQTPKHLITATGQRVTLRCSPRSGDLSVYWYQQSLDQGLQFLIQYYNGEERAKGNILERFSAQQFPDLHSELNLSSLELGDSALYFCASSGETGIGGYTFGSGTRLTVV.